The 29 T cell receptor beta chains below all came from one sample that was sequenced in a study of blood T cells in healthy people across ages. A sample-barcoded 5' primer and a J-beta primer mix were used in a second PCR of roughly 7 to 12 cycles. Each CDR3 protein is one row after TCRdb ran MiXCR on the 5' RACE reads. Of approximately 350,000 distinct CDR3 sequences listed, more than 45% were seen once; the top ten hold over 40%. The sample was blood. The receptors come from a man in his 60s in good health.

This clonotype was counted only a few times. CDR3: CASSLDPSANEQFF. The CDR3 DNA reads TGTGCCAGCAGCTTGGACCCGAGCGCCAATGAGCAGTTCTTC. V is TRBV5-4 and J is TRBJ2-1; no reliable D call. The CDR3 is made up of 14 amino acids. Trimming stripped 0 bases from V and 6 bases from J, with 10 bases between. The germline CDR1 and CDR2 sequences are SGHNT and YYREEE (reference sequence).

The CDR3 is CASSLGDHTDTQYF. Written as DNA, the CDR3 is TGTGCCAGCAGCTTAGGAGACCACACAGATACGCAGTATTTT. The chain uses TRBV7-9 and TRBJ2-3; no clear D. CDR1 and CDR2 (germline): SEHNR, FQNEAQ (reference sequence). Deletions cut 1 base from V and 2 bases from J, with 7 bases between. This CDR3 has 14 residues. The full variable domain, in which reference TRBV7-9 and TRBJ2-3 provide the parts outside the CDR3, is DTGVSQNPRHKITKRGQNVTFRCDPISEHNRLYWYRQTLGQGPEFLTYFQNEAQLEKSRLLSDRFSAERPKGSFSTLEIQRTEQGDSAMYLCASSLGDHTDTQYFGPGTRLTVL.

This clonotype has more than one count but fewer than ten. The CDR3 region is CASSLRGTSGGHDRETQYF. CDR3 sequence (DNA): TGTGCCAGCAGCTTGCGGGGGACTAGCGGGGGCCACGACCGGGAGACCCAGTACTTC. The chain combines TRBV5-5 with TRBJ2-5; 14 bases fit TRBD2. The germline gives CDR1 SGHKS, CDR2 YYEKEE (reference sequence). With V trimmed by 1 base and J by 5 bases, 13 bases remained unmatched. The CDR3 runs to 19 residues.

This clonotype was observed many times. The CDR3 loop reads CASSEVAGESEQYF. For the CDR3, the DNA is TGCGCCAGCAGTGAGGTAGCGGGAGAGTCCGAGCAGTACTTC. The rearrangement joins TRBV10-2 to TRBJ2-7; 9 nucleotides agree with TRBD2. Trimming cost V 2 bases and J 6 bases; bases outside gene matches: 5. The CDR3 has 14 amino acids. Germline CDR1 and CDR2: WSHSY and SAAADI.

This clonotype has a handful of counts. The chain has TRBV20-1 and TRBJ2-4; 8 nucleotides line up with TRBD1. Near its end, the DNA agrees better with TRBJ2-7, so the J call may be wrong. The germline gives CDR1 DFQATT, CDR2 SNEGSKA (reference sequence). The CDR3 length is 15 residues. CDR3 nucleotides: TGCAGTGCTAGACCATCGGACAGGGTAGGAAACGAGCAGTACTTC. Amino acid sequence: CSARPSDRVGNEQYF.

The V call is TRBV20-1, the J call TRBJ2-1; D unresolved. Trimming removed 5 bases from V and 7 bases from J, with 9 bases in between. The CDR3 length is 11 residues. Germline V lookup: CDR1 DFQATT, CDR2 SNEGSKA (reference sequence). The CDR3 sequence is CSAPLVNEQFF. CDR3 nucleotides: TGCAGTGCTCCCCTTGTAAATGAGCAGTTCTTC.

The V call is TRBV5-1, the J call TRBJ2-6; perhaps D is TRBD1 or TRBD2 (6 bases each). CDR3 length: 18 amino acids. Germline CDR1 reads SGHRS; CDR2 reads YFSETQ. V shed 1 base and J shed 3 bases, with 17 bases lying between them. In DNA, the CDR3 is TGCGCCAGCAGCTTGACCCTACAAGGGGGAGGTGGGGCCAACGTCCTGACTTTC. Protein: CASSLTLQGGGGANVLTF.

The chain combines TRBV20-1 with TRBJ1-2, with 8 bases that match TRBD1. The V segment lost 8 bases and the J segment 0 bases; nucleotides outside the gene matches: 5. Per the germline V gene, CDR1 is DFQATT and CDR2 is SNEGSKA (reference sequence). The CDR3 loop spans 13 amino acids. DNA of the CDR3: TGCAGTACTGGACAGGGATCTAACTATGGCTACACCTTC. It translates to CSTGQGSNYGYTF.

This clonotype has just a few counts. A read error may produce the germline difference seen at one junction end. The chain joins TRBV6-2 or TRBV6-3 to TRBJ2-1; D is perhaps TRBD2 (6 bases). The CDR3 has 16 amino acids. Germline CDR1 and CDR2: MNHEY and SVGEGT. CDR3 in amino acids: CDSPPRGIAPTEEQFF. CDR3 coding DNA: TGTGACAGCCCACCCCGGGGGATAGCGCCAACGGAGGAGCAGTTCTTC.

In its sample, this clonotype was seen a few times. The chain carries TRBV4-1 and TRBJ2-3, with D unclear. This CDR3 comprises 12 residues. Germline V gene sequence: CDR1 MGHRA, CDR2 YSYEKL. The V gene lost 0 bases and the J gene lost 10 bases, with 8 bases spanning the gap. The CDR3 DNA follows: TGCGCCAGCAGCCAAGATAGTCGGGCGCAGTATTTT. Its translation: CASSQDSRAQYF.

There are many counts of this clonotype. V is TRBV5-1 and J is TRBJ2-5; D gene unclear. V was clipped by 2 bases and J by 5 bases, with 13 bases between them. Germline CDR1 SGHRS, CDR2 YFSETQ. This CDR3 has 14 residues. The DNA of the CDR3 is TGCGCCAGCAGCTTAACTTTGGGGTGGGAGACCCAGTACTTC. This codes for CASSLTLGWETQYF. Full variable domain (missing parts from reference TRBV5-1 and TRBJ2-5): KAGVTQTPRYLIKTRGQQVTLSCSPISGHRSVSWYQQTPGQGLQFLFEYFSETQRNKGNFPGRFSGRQFSNSRSEMNVSTLELGDSALYLCASSLTLGWETQYFGPGTRLLVL.

In nucleotides, the CDR3 is TGTGCCAGCAGTGCCACAGGGTTGGATGGCTACACCTTC. This sequence encodes CASSATGLDGYTF. The rearrangement links TRBV12-3 or TRBV12-4 to TRBJ1-2; maybe TRBD1 (6 bases). The CDR3 is made up of 13 amino acids. The V end was cut by 5 bases, the J end by 6 bases, with 13 bases between.

The chain joins TRBV7-2 to TRBJ2-3; D is unresolved. Per the germline V gene, CDR1 is SGHTA and CDR2 is FQGNSA. The CDR3 runs to 13 residues. V was shortened by 3 bases and J by 4 bases, with 8 bases between the two germline ends. In nucleotides, the CDR3 is TGTGCCAGCAGCTTCGCCCCAGCAGATACGCAGTATTTT. As protein: CASSFAPADTQYF. Looking up the rest from reference TRBV7-2 and TRBJ2-3 gives the full variable domain: GAGVSQSPSNKVTEKGKDVELRCDPISGHTALYWYRQSLGQGLEFLIYFQGNSAPDKSGLPSDRFSAERTGGSVSTLTIQRTQQEDSAVYLCASSFAPADTQYFGPGTRLTVL.

The V call is TRBV30, the J call TRBJ2-7, with a possible D match to TRBD1 (5 bases). CDR3 size: 13 residues. Trimming cost V 1 base and J 0 bases, with 7 bases left between them. Germline V gene data show CDR1 as GTSNPN and CDR2 as SVGIG (reference sequence). CDR3 nucleotides: TGTGCCTGGAGTGCAGGGATCTCCTACGAGCAGTACTTC. It translates to CAWSAGISYEQYF.

The CDR3 reads CASSLDRASGSIQYF. The CDR3 coding sequence is TGTGCCAGCAGCTTAGACCGGGCTAGCGGGTCCATTCAGTACTTC. The genes are TRBV7-2 and TRBJ2-5; 8 bases line up with TRBD2. With the DNA end fitting TRBJ2-4 better, the J assignment may be wrong. Looked up from germline, CDR1 is SGHTA and CDR2 is FQGNSA. The CDR3 is 15 residues long.

The chain has TRBV29-1 and TRBJ2-1, with 9 bases fitting TRBD1. The length of the CDR3 is 13 residues. Per germline, CDR1 SQVTM and CDR2 ANQGSEA. With V trimmed by 7 bases and J by 3 bases, 4 bases remained unmatched. CDR3 nucleotides: TGCAGCGCCCGACAGGGGGGCTACAATGAGCAGTTCTTC. This translates into CSARQGGYNEQFF.

The V call is TRBV30, the J call TRBJ2-1; no clear D. This CDR3 spans 14 amino acids. CDR1 is GTSNPN and CDR2 is SVGIG in the germline V gene (reference sequence). V shed 5 bases and J shed 0 bases, with 11 bases lying between them. The CDR3 bases are TGTGCCTGGGTTGGCGGCGCCTCCTACAATGAGCAGTTCTTC. Its protein product is CAWVGGASYNEQFF.

This clonotype was observed a few times. The genes are TRBV20-1 and TRBJ2-7; tentatively, D is TRBD2 (6 bases). Looked up from germline, CDR1 is DFQATT and CDR2 is SNEGSKA (reference sequence). V was shortened by 2 bases and J by 0 bases, with 11 bases between the two germline ends. CDR3 size: 14 residues. The CDR3 region is CSARRGTTSYEQYF. The DNA of the CDR3 is TGCAGTGCTAGACGCGGGACCACCTCCTACGAGCAGTACTTC.

This clonotype was counted between two and nine times. The V call is TRBV20-1, the J call TRBJ2-3; no reliable D call. Per the germline V gene, CDR1 is DFQATT and CDR2 is SNEGSKA (reference sequence). Trimming removed 6 bases at V and 6 bases at J, with 10 bases between. The CDR3 is 11 amino acids. The CDR3 reads CSARFVDTQYF. CDR3 DNA: TGCAGTGCCCGGTTCGTGGATACGCAGTATTTT.

The table lists this clonotype with a few counts. The chain links TRBV4-3 to TRBJ2-4, with D possibly matching TRBD2 (5 bases). This CDR3 comprises 20 residues. CDR1 LGHNA and CDR2 YSLEER come from the germline V gene. V lost 0 bases and J lost 7, with 28 bases in between. CDR3 protein: CASSQDFSGGPGSLRNIQYF. The CDR3 DNA reads as TGCGCCAGCAGCCAAGATTTTAGTGGTGGTCCGGGATCCCTAAGGAACATTCAGTACTTC.

The V call is TRBV4-3, the J call TRBJ2-1, with D unresolved. Trimming stripped 2 bases from V and 10 bases from J, with 15 bases between. Germline V gene lookup returns CDR1 LGHNA and CDR2 YSLEER. This CDR3 comprises 14 residues. The CDR3 bases are TGCGCCAGCAGCCAACGAGACGAACTGGGGGAGCAGTTCTTC. Protein sequence: CASSQRDELGEQFF.

About this clonotype itself: Possible read error: a much larger clone is one base away. The chain couples TRBV4-3 to TRBJ2-7; possibly TRBD1 for D (7 bases). This CDR3 is 14 amino acids long. The V end was cut by 3 bases, the J end by 7 bases, with 16 bases between. CDR1 LGHNA and CDR2 YSLEER come from the germline V gene. The CDR3 coding sequence is TGCGCCAGCAGCCACAGGGGGGCAGCCAATGAGCAGTACTTC. Amino acid sequence: CASSHRGAANEQYF.

The chain joins TRBV29-1 to TRBJ2-4, with D uncertain. Trimming left V 4 bases short and J 0 bases short, with 4 bases between. CDR3 size: 12 residues. CDR1 SQVTM and CDR2 ANQGSEA come from the germline V gene. This CDR3 is CSVGRAKNIQYF. CDR3 sequence (DNA): TGCAGCGTTGGTCGAGCCAAAAACATTCAGTACTTC.

The J gene is TRBJ1-2, the V gene TRBV4-2; D is possibly TRBD1 (5 bases). The germline CDR1 and CDR2 sequences are LGHNA and YNFKEQ. This CDR3 spans 15 amino acids. Between the trimmed V and J ends, which lost 0 bases and 7 bases, there was a span of 15 bases. Written as DNA, the CDR3 is TGTGCCAGCAGCCAAGAACCCGGACCAAGGGGTGGCTACACCTTC. Its protein product is CASSQEPGPRGGYTF.

This clonotype was seen a few times. CDR3 in DNA: TGTGCCTGGAATCGGGCTACCTATGGCTACACCTTC. This codes for CAWNRATYGYTF. The chain employs TRBV30 and TRBJ1-2; D not resolved. The germline gives CDR1 GTSNPN, CDR2 SVGIG (reference sequence). The V gene lost 4 bases and the J gene lost 4 bases, with 10 bases spanning the gap. The CDR3 runs to 12 residues.

The rearrangement joins TRBV20-1 to TRBJ1-2, with a weak D call TRBD1 (5 bases). With 5 bases removed from V and 3 bases from J, the gap between germline ends came to 13 bases. Germline values: CDR1 DFQATT, CDR2 SNEGSKA (reference sequence). The CDR3 is made up of 13 amino acids. The CDR3 sequence is CSAGGTVDYGYTF. DNA for the CDR3: TGCAGTGCTGGGGGGACCGTTGACTATGGCTACACCTTC.

This clonotype was detected a few times. V usage is TRBV20-1 and J usage is TRBJ2-5, with TRBD1 matching 8 bases. With 3 bases clipped from V and 6 bases from J, the junction kept 3 bases outside the gene matches. The CDR3 extends over 12 amino acids. Germline V gene data show CDR1 as DFQATT and CDR2 as SNEGSKA (reference sequence). This CDR3 is CSARDRVQTQYF. The DNA for the CDR3 is TGCAGTGCTAGGGACAGGGTTCAGACCCAGTACTTC.

This clonotype came up many times. This chain uses TRBV5-1 with TRBJ2-5, with no clear D. This CDR3 region has 14 residues. CDR1 SGHRS and CDR2 YFSETQ come from the germline V gene. Trimming removed 0 bases from V and 7 bases from J, with 13 bases in between. The CDR3 DNA is TGCGCCAGCAGCTTGGAGGTAGGATTAGGGACCCAGTACTTC. Residues: CASSLEVGLGTQYF.

The chain carries TRBV6-6 and TRBJ2-3, with D possibly TRBD1 on 5 matching bases. V was trimmed by 0 bases and J by 0 bases, leaving 10 bases between them. The CDR3 extends over 16 amino acids. Germline values: CDR1 MNHNY, CDR2 SVGAGI (reference sequence). The CDR3 loop reads CASSYSAGKSTDTQYF. The CDR3 DNA reads as TGTGCCAGCAGTTACTCGGCAGGGAAGAGCACAGATACGCAGTATTTT.